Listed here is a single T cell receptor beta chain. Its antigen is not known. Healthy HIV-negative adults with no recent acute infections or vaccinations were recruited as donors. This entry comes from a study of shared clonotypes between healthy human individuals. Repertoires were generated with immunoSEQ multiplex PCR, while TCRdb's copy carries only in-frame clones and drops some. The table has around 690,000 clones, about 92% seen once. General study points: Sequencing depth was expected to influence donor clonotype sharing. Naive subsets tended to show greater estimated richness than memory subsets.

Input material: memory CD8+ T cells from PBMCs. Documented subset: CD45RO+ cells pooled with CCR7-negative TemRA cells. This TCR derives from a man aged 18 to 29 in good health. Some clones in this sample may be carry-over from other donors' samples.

The CDR3: CASSISRAGIYEQYF. The CDR3, as DNA: TGTGCCAGTAGTATAAGTCGGGCAGGGATCTACGAGCAGTACTTC. This sequence joins TRBV19 and TRBJ2-7; a weak D match, TRBD1 (5 bases). This CDR3 spans 15 amino acids. Between the trimmed V and J ends, which lost 2 bases and 3 bases, there was a span of 14 bases. In germline, CDR1 is LNHDA, CDR2 SQIVND (reference sequence).